The 25 T cell receptor beta chains in this list originate from one sample, sequenced in a study. TCRdb fed the RT-PCR reads into MiXCR, producing one record per CDR3 protein. This sample yields around 700,000 distinct CDR3 sequences, of which approximately 15% are seen a single time; about 3.9% belongs to the top ten. The sequenced material came from memory CD4+ T cells from blood. These receptors were taken from a female donor in good health, serving as a healthy control.

This clonotype was counted between two and nine times. The chain has TRBV18 and TRBJ2-6, with D maybe TRBD2 (6 bases). V was shortened by 2 bases and J by 0 bases, with 8 bases between the two germline ends. This CDR3 contains 16 residues. The V gene's germline CDR1 is KGHSH and CDR2 LQKENI. Written as DNA, the CDR3 is TGTGCCAGCTCACCAGATAGCGGCTCTGGGGCCAACGTCCTGACTTTC. As protein: CASSPDSGSGANVLTF.

This clonotype was found many times. The CDR3 DNA reads TGTGCCAGCAGTTTACAGGTGGAAAAGCAGTTCTTC. This sequence encodes CASSLQVEKQFF. The genes are TRBV28 and TRBJ2-1; D unresolved. This CDR3 is 12 amino acids long. Trimming stripped 2 bases from V and 11 bases from J, with 10 bases between. Germline-derived CDR1 and CDR2 are MDHEN and SYDVKM.

The chain is built from TRBV20-1 and TRBJ1-4, with a tentative D call TRBD1 (6 bases). Germline V CDR1 and CDR2: DFQATT, SNEGSKA (reference sequence). Trimming cost V 6 bases and J 6 bases, with 17 bases left between them. This CDR3 region has 14 residues. The CDR3 nucleotides read TGCAGTGCAGGGGGTAGGGCACCTTATGAAAAACTGTTTTTT. Translating it yields CSAGGRAPYEKLFF.

This clonotype appeared a few times. This rearrangement joins TRBV3-1 to TRBJ2-7; perhaps TRBD2 as D (5 bases). Germline V gene data show CDR1 as LGHDT and CDR2 as YNNKEL (reference sequence). The CDR3 covers 11 residues. Trimming removed 3 bases from V and 7 bases from J, with 7 bases in between. The CDR3 here is CASSHSGEQYF. DNA of the CDR3: TGTGCCAGCAGCCATTCGGGAGAGCAGTACTTC.

This clonotype was seen many times. The V call is TRBV4-2, the J call TRBJ2-5; no clear D gene. This CDR3 contains 13 residues. Trimming cost V 0 bases and J 1 base, with 3 bases left between them. Germline V gene data show CDR1 as LGHNA and CDR2 as YNFKEQ. CDR3 coding DNA: TGTGCCAGCAGCCAAGATCTCCAAGAGACCCAGTACTTC. This codes for CASSQDLQETQYF.

This chain joins TRBV5-1 and TRBJ2-2, with D possibly TRBD1 on 5 matching bases. This CDR3 spans 14 amino acids. Germline V lookup: CDR1 SGHRS, CDR2 YFSETQ. V lost 6 bases, J lost 4 bases, and 13 bases lay in between. CDR3 region: CASKEGATTGELFF. CDR3 DNA: TGCGCCAGCAAGGAAGGGGCCACCACCGGGGAGCTGTTTTTT. The full variable domain, rest sourced from reference TRBV5-1 and TRBJ2-2, is KAGVTQTPRYLIKTRGQQVTLSCSPISGHRSVSWYQQTPGQGLQFLFEYFSETQRNKGNFPGRFSGRQFSNSRSEMNVSTLELGDSALYLCASKEGATTGELFFGEGSRLTVL.

There are a few counts of this clonotype. This rearrangement joins TRBV20-1 to TRBJ1-3; D gene ambiguous. The V gene's germline CDR1 is DFQATT and CDR2 SNEGSKA (reference sequence). V lost 4 bases, J lost 4 bases, and 8 bases lay in between. This CDR3 contains 12 residues. The CDR3 here is CSAKTAGNTIYF. CDR3 nucleotides: TGCAGTGCTAAGACGGCCGGAAACACCATATATTTT.

The rearrangement joins TRBV6-7 to TRBJ2-1, with D possibly being TRBD2 (6 bases). TRBV6-7 is assigned to the ORF class and has an uncertain function. The V end was cut by 4 bases, the J end by 0 bases, with 16 bases between. There are 17 residues in the CDR3. The CDR3 DNA reads as TGTGCCAGCAGTTCCTCGGACGCGGGGAGCTCCTACAATGAGCAGTTCTTC. It translates to CASSSSDAGSSYNEQFF.

The rearrangement uses TRBV7-2 and TRBJ2-3; D perhaps matches TRBD2 (6 bases). The CDR3 has 16 amino acids. Trimming pared 0 bases from V and 1 base from J, leaving 11 bases between. The V gene's germline CDR1 is SGHTA and CDR2 FQGNSA. CDR3 in DNA: TGTGCCAGCAGCTTAGCGCCGGCGGGGCGCACAGATACGCAGTATTTT. This codes for CASSLAPAGRTDTQYF.

The chain uses TRBV6-1 and TRBJ2-5, with 10 positions matching TRBD2. The CDR3 is 18 residues long. V was pared by 3 bases and J by 0 bases, with 10 bases of the junction left unmatched. CDR1 is MNHNS, CDR2 SASEGT, per germline. CDR3 DNA: TGTGCCAGCAGTGAGGGCAGGACTAGCGGAGGTTACCAAGAGACCCAGTACTTC. Protein product: CASSEGRTSGGYQETQYF.

Ten or more counts support this clonotype. Mismatch with germline at one junction end may stem from a read error. The chain uses TRBV9 and TRBJ2-6; 7 bases map to TRBD1. Germline CDR1 is SGDLS and CDR2 is YYNGEE. The CDR3 is 15 residues long. CDR3 loop: CASSPGGSGANVLTF. CDR3 sequence (DNA): TGCGCCAGCAGTCCAGGGGGTTCTGGGGCCAACGTCCTGACTTTC.

This sequence joins TRBV18 and TRBJ2-3; 9 bases agree with TRBD2. CDR1 is KGHSH and CDR2 is LQKENI in the germline V gene. The trim removed 0 bases at V and 1 base at J, leaving 2 bases unmatched. The CDR3 length is 16 residues. The CDR3 DNA reads as TGTGCCAGCTCACCACCGACTAGCGGCCGCACAGATACGCAGTATTTT. Translating it yields CASSPPTSGRTDTQYF.

This chain uses TRBV6-1 with TRBJ2-3; no clear D. The CDR3 spans 13 residues. Germline V gene sequence: CDR1 MNHNS, CDR2 SASEGT. Trimming stripped 8 bases from V and 5 bases from J, with 14 bases between. This chain's CDR3 is CASSEAGEDTQYF. DNA for the CDR3: TGTGCCAGCTCTGAGGCCGGCGAAGATACGCAGTATTTT.

This clonotype has only a few counts. V is TRBV27 and J is TRBJ1-4; TRBD1 is a possible D gene (5 bases). The germline V gene encodes CDR1 MNHEY and CDR2 SMNVEV (reference sequence). This CDR3 has 15 residues. V gave up 3 bases and J gave up 7 bases, with 15 bases separating them. CDR3 in DNA: TGTGCCAGCAGTTTCACCGGGGGGGGAGGTGAAAAACTGTTTTTT. Translated, it gives CASSFTGGGGEKLFF.

This clonotype occurred a few times. This rearrangement joins TRBV7-2 to TRBJ2-7; 9 bases are shared with TRBD2. The germline V gene has CDR1 SGHTA and CDR2 FQGNSA. J gave up 5 bases and V 7 bases, and 12 bases lay outside the gene matches. CDR3 size: 15 residues. As DNA, the CDR3 is TGTGCCAGCACCTTTAGTAGGGGACTAGCCGACGAGCAGTACTTC. Translated: CASTFSRGLADEQYF.

The V call is TRBV6-2 or TRBV6-3, the J call TRBJ2-7, with 7 nucleotides matching TRBD1. V trimming: 6 bases; J trimming: 3 bases; junction bases outside the gene matches: 8. Germline V gives CDR1 MNHEY, CDR2 SVGEGT. This CDR3 region has 14 residues. The CDR3 loop is CASRGMTGSYEQYF. As DNA, the CDR3 is TGTGCCAGCAGGGGGATGACAGGGAGCTACGAGCAGTACTTC.

This clonotype has more than one count but fewer than ten. The chain is built from TRBV6-1 and TRBJ1-1, with 7 positions matching TRBD1. The V segment lost 2 bases and the J segment 6 bases; nucleotides outside the gene matches: 9. In germline, CDR1 is MNHNS, CDR2 SASEGT. The CDR3 covers 15 residues. The CDR3 loop reads CASSEYLKGAAEAFF. The CDR3 DNA is TGTGCCAGCAGTGAATATTTAAAGGGGGCTGCTGAAGCTTTCTTT.

With regard to this clonotype: A much larger clonotype is one base distant, so this may be a read error. This chain connects TRBV6-5 to TRBJ2-7; tentatively, D is TRBD1 (6 bases). CDR3 length: 15 amino acids. From germline, CDR1 is MNHEY and CDR2 SVGAGI. CDR3 region: CASSYSTGSTYKQYF. The CDR3 nucleotides read TGTGCCAGCAGTTACTCGACAGGTTCCACCTACAAGCAGTACTTC.

This sequence joins TRBV20-1 and TRBJ1-1; D remains unclear. The germline V gene encodes CDR1 DFQATT and CDR2 SNEGSKA (reference sequence). Trimming shortened V by 6 bases and J by 2 bases, and 19 bases separated the two germline ends. The CDR3 is made up of 15 amino acids. The CDR3 nucleotides are TGCAGTGCCGCAGACGGCCCGGTATCAAACACTGAAGCTTTCTTT. This sequence encodes CSAADGPVSNTEAFF.

This clonotype was observed at least ten times. This rearrangement joins TRBV12-3 or TRBV12-4 to TRBJ1-2, with D hard to call. Trimming took off 5 bases at V and 1 base at J, with 8 bases between the two ends. The CDR3 is made up of 13 amino acids. In nucleotides, the CDR3 is TGTGCCAGCAGTCCCGACCTTAACTATGGCTACACCTTC. Translation gives CASSPDLNYGYTF.

V is TRBV7-2 and J is TRBJ2-3; D is perhaps TRBD1 or TRBD2 (5 bases each). V shed 2 bases and J shed 1 base, with 13 bases lying between them. Germline V gene lookup returns CDR1 SGHTA and CDR2 FQGNSA. CDR3 length: 16 amino acids. CDR3 in amino acids: CASSLISGTGTDTQYF. The CDR3 DNA is TGTGCCAGCAGCTTAATTTCTGGGACGGGCACAGATACGCAGTATTTT.

There are a few counts of this clonotype. This chain uses TRBV20-1 with TRBJ2-5; unclear D gene. The germline gives CDR1 DFQATT, CDR2 SNEGSKA (reference sequence). This CDR3 region has 13 residues. With 2 bases removed from V and 6 bases from J, the gap between germline ends came to 13 bases. The chain's CDR3 is CSARRILDQTQYF. The DNA of the CDR3 is TGCAGTGCTAGACGGATCCTAGACCAGACCCAGTACTTC.

This clonotype was counted many times. The chain is built from TRBV29-1 and TRBJ2-7, with D perhaps being TRBD1 or TRBD2 (5 bases each). The CDR3 extends over 13 amino acids. V was pared by 4 bases and J by 5 bases, with 15 bases between. Looked up from germline, CDR1 is SQVTM and CDR2 is ANQGSEA. The chain's CDR3 is CSVVGGSEHEQYF. The CDR3 DNA reads TGCAGCGTTGTTGGGGGTTCTGAACACGAGCAGTACTTC.

This clonotype was counted ten times or more. The chain combines TRBV7-2 with TRBJ2-3, with 8 bases matching TRBD2. The ends lost 8 bases at V and 7 bases at J; junction bases unmatched: 11. This CDR3 region has 14 residues. CDR1 is SGHTA, CDR2 FQGNSA, per germline. The CDR3 DNA follows: TGTGCCAGCGGCGGGAGGACGGGAGAGTATACGCAGTATTTT. Its protein product is CASGGRTGEYTQYF.

The chain combines TRBV5-1 with TRBJ1-4; D is ambiguous. The CDR3 length is 15 residues. Germline V gives CDR1 SGHRS, CDR2 YFSETQ. The V end was cut by 0 bases, the J end by 8 bases, with 14 bases between. CDR3 coding DNA: TGCGCCAGCAGCTTGGCCCATGGAGGAGGCGAAAAACTGTTTTTT. Translated, it gives CASSLAHGGGEKLFF.